The 16 T cell receptor beta chains below come from one sample, sequenced in a study of blood T cell repertoires in COVID-19. Data came from immunoSEQ multiplex PCR; TCRdb stores just in-frame clones and leaves some out. The sample includes a few hundred thousand clones, under 90% of them seen just once. Material for sequencing was PBMCs or T cells enriched from blood (not recorded which). The receptor source for this set is a woman aged 18-29 years who had recovered from COVID-19.

In this sample, this clone turned up a few times. The chain carries TRBV19 and TRBJ1-6, with 8 bases aligning to TRBD1. The CDR3 length is 15 residues. After removal of 4 bases from V and 7 bases from J, the junction contained 6 bases not matched to a gene. In germline, CDR1 is LNHDA, CDR2 SQIVND (reference sequence). CDR3 nucleotide sequence: TGTGCCAGTAGTACGCAGGGGGCGAAAAATTCACCCCTCCACTTT. Protein: CASSTQGAKNSPLHF. Full variable domain (remainder filled in from reference TRBV19 and TRBJ1-6): DGGITQSPKYLFRKEGQNVTLSCEQNLNHDAMYWYRQDPGQGLRLIYYSQIVNDFQKGDIAEGYSVSREKKESFPLTVTSAQKNPTAFYLCASSTQGAKNSPLHFGNGTRLTVT.

The rearrangement joins TRBV7-9 to TRBJ1-1, with D hard to call. Germline V gene sequence: CDR1 SEHNR, CDR2 FQNEAQ (reference sequence). The germline V and J ends were trimmed by 1 base and 7 bases, with 10 bases remaining between them. This CDR3 has 13 amino acids. The CDR3 DNA reads as TGTGCCAGCAGCTTAGAGTCGGGGATTGAAGCTTTCTTT. It yields the protein CASSLESGIEAFF.

This clone was recorded only once. The CDR3 DNA reads as TGTGCCAGCAGTTTGTCCAGTAACAATGAGCAGTTCTTC. As protein: CASSLSSNNEQFF. The chain is built from TRBV12-3 or TRBV12-4 and TRBJ2-1; D remains unclear. V lost 3 bases, J lost 5 bases, and 8 bases lay in between. This CDR3 is 13 amino acids long.

In this sample, this clone turned up once. The J gene is TRBJ2-2, the V gene TRBV19; D is ambiguous. Germline CDR1 LNHDA, CDR2 SQIVND (reference sequence). V was cut by 8 bases and J by 5 bases, with 6 bases left in between. The CDR3 covers 11 residues. The CDR3 loop is CASGSTGELFF. CDR3 nucleotides: TGTGCCAGTGGCTCGACCGGGGAGCTGTTTTTT.

The chain couples TRBV7-8 to TRBJ2-7; a possible D gene is TRBD2 (7 bases). Germline assignment: CDR1 SGHVS and CDR2 FQNEAQ. The CDR3 contains 16 residues. Trimming took off 1 base at V and 4 bases at J, with 17 bases between the two ends. The CDR3 reads CASSLVGGGTGYEQYF. CDR3 bases: TGTGCCAGCAGCTTAGTAGGGGGGGGGACGGGGTACGAGCAGTACTTC.

The chain is built from TRBV4-1 and TRBJ2-3, with 9 nucleotides matching TRBD1. Germline V gene sequence: CDR1 MGHRA, CDR2 YSYEKL. There are 16 residues in the CDR3. V was pared by 4 bases and J by 3 bases, with 8 bases of the junction left unmatched. CDR3 nucleotide sequence: TGCGCCAGCAGCCCGGGACAGGGAAGGTTTACAGATACGCAGTATTTT. Protein product: CASSPGQGRFTDTQYF.

The chain links TRBV5-1 to TRBJ2-2; TRBD1 aligns across 9 bases. J gave up 5 bases and V 2 bases, and 10 bases lay outside the gene matches. Germline V gene lookup returns CDR1 SGHRS and CDR2 YFSETQ. This CDR3 region has 17 residues. CDR3 nucleotide sequence: TGCGCCAGCAGCTTAGGAAGGGACAGGGTAGGAACCGGGGAGCTGTTTTTT. It specifies CASSLGRDRVGTGELFF.

This sequence joins TRBV5-1 and TRBJ1-4, with D possibly matching TRBD1 (5 bases). Germline values: CDR1 SGHRS, CDR2 YFSETQ. Trimming took off 4 bases at V and 0 bases at J, with 13 bases between the two ends. The CDR3 length is 16 residues. This chain's CDR3 is CASSPDGGPTNEKLFF. The CDR3 nucleotides are TGCGCCAGCAGCCCGGACGGGGGACCAACTAATGAAAAACTGTTTTTT.

The V gene is TRBV14, the J gene TRBJ2-7; D is perhaps TRBD2 (6 bases). This CDR3 has 15 residues. Germline assignment: CDR1 SGHDN and CDR2 FVKESK. V was cut by 4 bases and J by 5 bases, with 18 bases left in between. As DNA, the CDR3 is TGTGCCAGCAGCCCCTCCGGGGGATCGACCCACGAGCAGTACTTC. It encodes CASSPSGGSTHEQYF.

The chain links TRBV14 to TRBJ2-5; 11 nucleotides align to TRBD2. The germline CDR1 and CDR2 sequences are SGHDN and FVKESK. The CDR3 runs 16 residues. V lost 2 bases, J lost 2 bases, and 4 bases stayed unmatched. As DNA, the CDR3 is TGTGCCAGCAGCCAATTGACTAGCGGGACTCAAGAGACCCAGTACTTC. This encodes CASSQLTSGTQETQYF.

The rearrangement uses TRBV4-1 and TRBJ1-4; maybe TRBD1 (6 bases). V shed 0 bases and J shed 7 bases, with 9 bases lying between them. This CDR3 is built from 14 residues. Germline V lookup: CDR1 MGHRA, CDR2 YSYEKL. The CDR3 spells CASSQEGGVEKLFF. The CDR3 DNA is TGCGCCAGCAGCCAAGAAGGGGGGGTTGAAAAACTGTTTTTT.

The gene calls are TRBV4-1 and TRBJ1-1; no reliable D call. The V gene's germline CDR1 is MGHRA and CDR2 YSYEKL. V gave up 1 base and J gave up 3 bases, with 12 bases separating them. This CDR3 has 15 residues. For the CDR3, the DNA is TGCGCCAGCAGCCAAGTTAGAGGGTCGTACACTGAAGCTTTCTTT. Its translation: CASSQVRGSYTEAFF.

This sequence joins TRBV9 and TRBJ2-7; D might be TRBD2 (5 bases). V lost 4 bases, J lost 1 base, and 12 bases lay in between. Germline-derived CDR1 and CDR2 are SGDLS and YYNGEE. The CDR3 covers 14 residues. In DNA form, the CDR3 reads TGTGCCAGCAGCCCACGGACTTTTTCCTACGAGCAGTACTTC. Amino acid sequence: CASSPRTFSYEQYF.

This chain links TRBV11-3 with TRBJ2-3, with D possibly TRBD1 on 6 matching bases. CDR3 length equals 15 residues. CDR1 and CDR2 (germline): SGHNT, YENEEA. Trimming pared 6 bases from V and 2 bases from J, leaving 15 bases between. The CDR3 spells CASRTVWGPTDTQYF. CDR3 bases: TGTGCCAGCAGGACCGTTTGGGGGCCCACAGATACGCAGTATTTT.

V gene TRBV19 combines with J gene TRBJ1-2; D perhaps matches TRBD1 (6 bases). The V gene's germline CDR1 is LNHDA and CDR2 SQIVND (reference sequence). The CDR3 runs 14 residues. V lost 3 bases and J lost 4, with 12 bases in between. This chain's CDR3 is CASSIETGSYGYTF. CDR3 in DNA: TGTGCCAGTAGTATTGAGACAGGCTCCTATGGCTACACCTTC.

The chain links TRBV4-1 to TRBJ1-5; a possible D gene is TRBD1 (6 bases). Germline V gene lookup returns CDR1 MGHRA and CDR2 YSYEKL. Trimming pared 1 base from V and 3 bases from J, leaving 10 bases between. This CDR3 is built from 15 residues. CDR3: CASSQVSGANQPQHF. In DNA, the CDR3 is TGCGCCAGCAGCCAAGTTTCAGGGGCCAATCAGCCCCAGCATTTT.